This T cell receptor beta chain appears in the sequencing data of a study of monozygotic twins with inflammatory bowel disease. Through template switching, UMIs that included a 6-nucleotide sample barcode were added. The authors ran two nested PCRs of approximately 17 and 9 cycles on TCRalpha and TCRbeta cDNA. TCRdb re-called the 5' RACE reads and shows each CDR3 protein once, DNA omitted. This table lists fewer than 550,000 distinct CDR3 sequences. The specimen was blood. The sequence was obtained from a human donor with ulcerative colitis or Crohn's disease, or a healthy co-twin of an affected twin (not recorded which).

Here the CDR3 reads CASSFPSSGSDTQYF. The chain couples TRBV7-2 to TRBJ2-3; TCRdb's D call of TRBD2 is untestable without DNA. The germline gives CDR1 SGHTA, CDR2 FQGNSA. The CDR3 spans 15 residues.